This TCR beta chain was documented in a study of blood T cell repertoires in COVID-19 (TCRdb year 2020). About the full investigation: Samples from collaborators originated in the United States, Italy and Spain and spanned both the acute and convalescent phases of COVID-19. The material from the prospective study consisted of cDNA or gDNA derived from T cells, B-cell-depleted T cells, or PBMCs. Subjects who had been exposed to COVID-19, were actively infected with it, or had recovered from it provided the deeply sampled blood TCRbeta repertoires that made up the dataset. A freely available public database, intended as a resource for researchers studying the immune response to SARS-CoV-2, is where the repertoires were released. Samples were obtained from the ongoing ImmuneRACE study (first 160 participants) and from about 1,300 subjects provided by 6 global collaborators. Sample metadata almost always included a de-identified subject ID, COVID-19 status, age in years and sex. Where available, HLA class I and class II types were taken from metadata supplied by the sample provider and were not determined by assay-based typing.

The germline V gene encodes CDR1 SNHLY and CDR2 FYNNEI. The germline ends are 12 bases apart after V is trimmed by 5 bases and J by 4 bases. The CDR3 spans 13 residues, from the cysteine through the phenylalanine. Kept here is only the CDR3 DNA, which spans 39 bases and is read in frame from base 1. TCRbeta CDR3 regions were amplified from genomic DNA by means of the immunoSEQ Assay, a bias-controlled multiplex PCR. Under the source paper's analysis protocol: Nucleated cell counts per sample were estimated from amplification of reference gene primers within the assay. To quantify the absolute abundance of each unique TCRbeta CDR3 rearrangement, sequence reads were collapsed and filtered. Productive Simpson clonality was computed per sample as the square root of Simpson's diversity index over productive rearrangements. TCRdb took this table from immuneACCESS and kept in-frame rearrangements with V and J called. Such tables lack part of the clones; where checked against another copy, unresolved V genes explain under half of the gap, and the rest is unexplained. V and J calls plus clone size are reproduced from that table; the DNA served to infer D and trimming. This sample holds approximately 200,000 clones; 80% to 90% were observed only once. The ten largest clones add up to 1.2% of the sample.

On the study overall, not on this receptor specifically: The amount of clinical and demographic metadata varied by source and participant and was provided uncurated.

Enrolling through a virtual design, the prospective study's participants ranged in age from about 18 to 100 years and lived across about two dozen United States geographic areas. Cohort assignment in the prospective study relied on participant-reported clinical history from a screening survey and a study questionnaire. For ImmuneRACE Cohort 3, a participant was defined as recovered based on two consecutive negative NP/OP PCR tests, clearance by a healthcare professional, or resolution of symptoms. In the prospective study, whole blood, serum and a nasopharyngeal or oropharyngeal swab were collected from each participant by mobile phlebotomists. Over a roughly 2-month period, participants in the prospective study had the option of providing additional blood draws and questionnaires. Before DNA extraction, blood samples from the prospective study were shipped at room temperature or frozen. Notes on this clone: It lacks a known antigen. Qualities for individual bases were not recorded, and no much larger clone is one base off.

This TCR was recovered from a young man who had recovered from COVID-19. The chain uses TRBV2 and TRBJ2-7, with TRBD1 tentatively as D gene (5 bases match). Sequencing used PBMCs or T cells enriched from blood (not recorded which). The DNA is TGTGCCAGCAGTTTCACAGGCGGATACGAGCAGTACTTC. This is translated as CASSFTGGYEQYF.